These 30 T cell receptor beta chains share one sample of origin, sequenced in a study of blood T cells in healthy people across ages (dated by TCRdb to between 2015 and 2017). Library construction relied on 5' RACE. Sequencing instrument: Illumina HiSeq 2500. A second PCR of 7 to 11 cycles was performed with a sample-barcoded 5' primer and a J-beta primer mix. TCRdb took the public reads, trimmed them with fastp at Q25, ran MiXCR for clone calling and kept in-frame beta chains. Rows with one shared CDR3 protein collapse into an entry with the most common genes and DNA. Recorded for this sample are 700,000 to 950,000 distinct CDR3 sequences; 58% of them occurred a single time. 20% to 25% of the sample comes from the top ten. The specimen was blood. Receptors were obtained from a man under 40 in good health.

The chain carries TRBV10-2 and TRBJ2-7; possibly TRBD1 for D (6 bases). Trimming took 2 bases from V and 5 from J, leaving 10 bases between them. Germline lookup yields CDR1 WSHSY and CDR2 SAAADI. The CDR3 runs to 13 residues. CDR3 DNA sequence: TGCGCCAGCAGTGAGCCTGGACAGAACGAGCAGTACTTC. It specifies CASSEPGQNEQYF.

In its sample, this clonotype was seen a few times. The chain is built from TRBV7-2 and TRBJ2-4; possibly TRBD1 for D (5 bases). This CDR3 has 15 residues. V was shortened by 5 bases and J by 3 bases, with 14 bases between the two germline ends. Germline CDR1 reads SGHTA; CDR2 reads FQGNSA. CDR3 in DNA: TGTGCCAGCAGCCCTCGTCCAGGGTACAAAAACATTCAGTACTTC. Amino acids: CASSPRPGYKNIQYF.

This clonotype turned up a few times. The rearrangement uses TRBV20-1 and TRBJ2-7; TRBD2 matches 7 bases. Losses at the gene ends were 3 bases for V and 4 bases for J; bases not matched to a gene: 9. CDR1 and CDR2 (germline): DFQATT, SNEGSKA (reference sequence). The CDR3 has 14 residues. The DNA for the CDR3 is TGCAGTGCTAGTTGGGAGGGCCTTAGTTACGAGCAGTACTTC. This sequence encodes CSASWEGLSYEQYF.

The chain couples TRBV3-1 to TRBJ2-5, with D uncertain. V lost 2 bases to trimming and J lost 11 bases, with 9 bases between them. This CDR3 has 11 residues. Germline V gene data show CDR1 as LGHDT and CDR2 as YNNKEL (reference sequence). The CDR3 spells CASSQQNEQYF. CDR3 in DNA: TGTGCCAGCAGCCAACAAAATGAGCAGTACTTC.

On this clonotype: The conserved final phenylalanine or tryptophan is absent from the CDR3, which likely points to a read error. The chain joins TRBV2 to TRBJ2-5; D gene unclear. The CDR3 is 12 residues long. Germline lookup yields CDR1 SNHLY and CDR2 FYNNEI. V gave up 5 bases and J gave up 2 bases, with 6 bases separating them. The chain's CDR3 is CASSRSQETQYS. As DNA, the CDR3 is TGTGCCAGCAGTCGGAGTCAAGAGACCCAGTACTCC.

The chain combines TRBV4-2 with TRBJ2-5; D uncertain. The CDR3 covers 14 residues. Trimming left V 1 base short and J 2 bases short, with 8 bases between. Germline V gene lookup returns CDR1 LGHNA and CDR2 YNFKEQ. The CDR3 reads CASSQALTQETQYF. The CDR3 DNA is TGTGCCAGCAGCCAAGCTCTGACGCAAGAGACCCAGTACTTC.

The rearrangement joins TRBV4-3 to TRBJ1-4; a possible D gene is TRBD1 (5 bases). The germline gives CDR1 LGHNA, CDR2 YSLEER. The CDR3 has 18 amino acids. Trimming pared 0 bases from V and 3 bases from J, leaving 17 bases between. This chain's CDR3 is CASSQDGTRDGANEKLFF. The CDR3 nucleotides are TGCGCCAGCAGCCAAGACGGGACCCGCGATGGTGCTAATGAAAAACTGTTTTTT.

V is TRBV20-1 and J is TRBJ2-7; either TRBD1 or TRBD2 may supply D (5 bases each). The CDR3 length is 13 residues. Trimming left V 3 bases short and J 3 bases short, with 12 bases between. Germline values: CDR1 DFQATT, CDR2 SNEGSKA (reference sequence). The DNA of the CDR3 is TGCAGTGCTAGGGGAGACAGTTACTACGAGCAGTACTTC. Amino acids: CSARGDSYYEQYF.

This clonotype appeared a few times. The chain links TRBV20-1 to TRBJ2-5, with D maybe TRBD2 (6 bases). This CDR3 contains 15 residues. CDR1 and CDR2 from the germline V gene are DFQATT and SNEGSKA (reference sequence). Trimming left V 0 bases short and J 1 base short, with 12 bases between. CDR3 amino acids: CSARDFLGLQETQYF. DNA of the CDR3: TGCAGTGCTAGAGATTTTTTGGGACTCCAAGAGACCCAGTACTTC.

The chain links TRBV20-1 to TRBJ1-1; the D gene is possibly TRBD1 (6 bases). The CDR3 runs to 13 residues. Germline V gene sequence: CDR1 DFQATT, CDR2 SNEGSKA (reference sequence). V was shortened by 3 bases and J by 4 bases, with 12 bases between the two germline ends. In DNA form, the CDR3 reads TGCAGTGCTAGCGGAGAGGGGGGCACTGAAGCTTTCTTT. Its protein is CSASGEGGTEAFF.

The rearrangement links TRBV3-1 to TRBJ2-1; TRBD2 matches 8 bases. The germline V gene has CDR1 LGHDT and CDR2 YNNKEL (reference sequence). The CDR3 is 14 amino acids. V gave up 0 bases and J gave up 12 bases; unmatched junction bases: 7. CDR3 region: CASSQDVAGQSQFF. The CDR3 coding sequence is TGTGCCAGCAGCCAAGATGTAGCGGGGCAATCGCAGTTCTTC.

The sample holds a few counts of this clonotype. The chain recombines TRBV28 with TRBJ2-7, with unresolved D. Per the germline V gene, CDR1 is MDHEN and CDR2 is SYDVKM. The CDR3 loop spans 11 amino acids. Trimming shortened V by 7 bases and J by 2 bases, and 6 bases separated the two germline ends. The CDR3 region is CASIGPYEQYF. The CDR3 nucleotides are TGTGCCAGCATCGGGCCCTACGAGCAGTACTTC.

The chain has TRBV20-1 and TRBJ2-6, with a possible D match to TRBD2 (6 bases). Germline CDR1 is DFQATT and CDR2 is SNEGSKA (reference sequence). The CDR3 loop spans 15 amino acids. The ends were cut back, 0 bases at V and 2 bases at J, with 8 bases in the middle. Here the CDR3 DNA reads TGCAGTGCTAGAGATGCGGGGACTGGGGCCAACGTCCTGACTTTC. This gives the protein CSARDAGTGANVLTF.

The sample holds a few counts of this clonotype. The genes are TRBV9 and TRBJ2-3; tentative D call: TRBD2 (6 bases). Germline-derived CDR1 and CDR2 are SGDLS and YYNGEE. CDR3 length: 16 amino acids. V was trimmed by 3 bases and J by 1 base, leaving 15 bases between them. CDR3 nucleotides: TGTGCCAGCAGCGCGGAGGGAGGCGCGGGCACAGATACGCAGTATTTT. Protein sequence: CASSAEGGAGTDTQYF.

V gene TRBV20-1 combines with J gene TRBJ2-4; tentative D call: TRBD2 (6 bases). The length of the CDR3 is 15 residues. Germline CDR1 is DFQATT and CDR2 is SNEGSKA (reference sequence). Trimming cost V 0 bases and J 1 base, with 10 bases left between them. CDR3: CSARDWSGAKNIQYF. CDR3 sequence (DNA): TGCAGTGCTAGAGATTGGAGCGGGGCCAAAAACATTCAGTACTTC.

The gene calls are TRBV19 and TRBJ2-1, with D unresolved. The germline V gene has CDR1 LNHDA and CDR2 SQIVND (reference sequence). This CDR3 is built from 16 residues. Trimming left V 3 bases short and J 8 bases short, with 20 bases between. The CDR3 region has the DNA TGTGCCAGTAGTATTGGTTTCGTTGGGGTGGAATATGAGCAGTTCTTC. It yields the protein CASSIGFVGVEYEQFF.

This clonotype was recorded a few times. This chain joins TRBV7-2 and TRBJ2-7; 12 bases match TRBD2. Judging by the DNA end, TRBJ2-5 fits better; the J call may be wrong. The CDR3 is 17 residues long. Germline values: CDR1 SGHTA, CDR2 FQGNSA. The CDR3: CASSFPLAGGPKETQYF. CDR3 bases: TGTGCCAGCAGCTTTCCCCTAGCGGGAGGGCCCAAAGAGACCCAGTACTTC.

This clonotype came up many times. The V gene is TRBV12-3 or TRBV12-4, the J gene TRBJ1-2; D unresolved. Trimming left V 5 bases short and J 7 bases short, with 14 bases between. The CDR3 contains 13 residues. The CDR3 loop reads CASSEGVFAGYTF. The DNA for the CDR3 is TGTGCCAGCAGTGAGGGAGTGTTCGCTGGCTACACCTTC.

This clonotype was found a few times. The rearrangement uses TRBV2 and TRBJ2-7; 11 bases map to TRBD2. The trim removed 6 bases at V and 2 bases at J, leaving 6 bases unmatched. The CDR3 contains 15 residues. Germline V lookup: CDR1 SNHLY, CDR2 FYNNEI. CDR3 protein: CASRPSGGTTYEQYF. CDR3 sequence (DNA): TGTGCCAGCAGGCCTAGCGGGGGGACGACCTACGAGCAGTACTTC.

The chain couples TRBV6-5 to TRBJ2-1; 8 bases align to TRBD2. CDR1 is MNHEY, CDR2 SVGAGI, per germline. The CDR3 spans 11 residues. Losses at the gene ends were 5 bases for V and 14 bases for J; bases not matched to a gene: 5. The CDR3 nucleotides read TGTGCCAGCAGTCCCGGGGGGGGTGAGTTCTTC. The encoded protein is CASSPGGGEFF.

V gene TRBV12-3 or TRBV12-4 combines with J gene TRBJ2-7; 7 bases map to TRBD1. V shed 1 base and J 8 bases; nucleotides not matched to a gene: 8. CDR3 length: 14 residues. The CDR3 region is CASSLGTGSDKQYF. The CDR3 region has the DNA TGTGCCAGCAGTTTAGGGACAGGTTCGGACAAGCAGTACTTC.

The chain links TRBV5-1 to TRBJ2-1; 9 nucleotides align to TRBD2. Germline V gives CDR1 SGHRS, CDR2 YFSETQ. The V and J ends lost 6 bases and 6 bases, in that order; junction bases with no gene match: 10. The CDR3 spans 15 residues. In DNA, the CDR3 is TGCGCCAGCACTCCGGGACTAGCATCCGGCAATGAGCAGTTCTTC. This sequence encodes CASTPGLASGNEQFF.

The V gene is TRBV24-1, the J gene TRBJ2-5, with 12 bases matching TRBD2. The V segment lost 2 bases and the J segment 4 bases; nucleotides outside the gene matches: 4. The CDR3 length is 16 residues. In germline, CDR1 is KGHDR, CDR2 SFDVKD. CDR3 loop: CATSDSSGGAIETQYF. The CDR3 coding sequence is TGTGCCACCAGTGATTCTAGCGGGGGGGCGATAGAGACCCAGTACTTC.

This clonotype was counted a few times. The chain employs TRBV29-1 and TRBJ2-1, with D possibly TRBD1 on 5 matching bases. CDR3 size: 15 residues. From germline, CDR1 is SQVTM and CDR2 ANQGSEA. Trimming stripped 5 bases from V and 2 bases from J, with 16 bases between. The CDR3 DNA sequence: TGCAGCGTTTTGATAGGGGCGAAACCCTACAATGAGCAGTTCTTC. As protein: CSVLIGAKPYNEQFF.

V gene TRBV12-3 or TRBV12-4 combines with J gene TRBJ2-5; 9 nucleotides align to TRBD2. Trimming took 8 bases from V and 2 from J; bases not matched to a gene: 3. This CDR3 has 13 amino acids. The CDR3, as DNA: TGTGCCAGCGAGACTAGCGGACAAGAGACCCAGTACTTC. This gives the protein CASETSGQETQYF.

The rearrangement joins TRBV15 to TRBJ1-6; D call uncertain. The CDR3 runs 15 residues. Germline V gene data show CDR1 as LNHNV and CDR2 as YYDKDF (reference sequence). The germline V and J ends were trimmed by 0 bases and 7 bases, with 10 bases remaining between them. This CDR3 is CATSRDDVTNSPLHF. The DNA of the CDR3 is TGTGCCACCAGCAGAGACGATGTGACGAATTCACCCCTCCACTTT.

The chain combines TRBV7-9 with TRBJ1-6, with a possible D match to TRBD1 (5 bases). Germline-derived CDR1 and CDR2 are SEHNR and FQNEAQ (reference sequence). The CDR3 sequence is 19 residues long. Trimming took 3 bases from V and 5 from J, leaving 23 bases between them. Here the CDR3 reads CASSFSSPGRRANNSPLHF. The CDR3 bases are TGTGCCAGCAGCTTTTCCTCACCGGGGCGCCGAGCGAATAATTCACCCCTCCACTTT.

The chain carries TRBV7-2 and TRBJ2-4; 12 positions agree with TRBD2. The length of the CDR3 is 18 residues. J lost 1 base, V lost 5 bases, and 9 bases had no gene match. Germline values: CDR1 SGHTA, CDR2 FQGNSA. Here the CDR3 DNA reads TGTGCCAGCAGCCTTCAGACTAGCGGGAGAGTTGCCAAAAACATTCAGTACTTC. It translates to CASSLQTSGRVAKNIQYF. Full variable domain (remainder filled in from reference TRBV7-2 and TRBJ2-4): GAGVSQSPSNKVTEKGKDVELRCDPISGHTALYWYRQSLGQGLEFLIYFQGNSAPDKSGLPSDRFSAERTGGSVSTLTIQRTQQEDSAVYLCASSLQTSGRVAKNIQYFGAGTRLSVL.

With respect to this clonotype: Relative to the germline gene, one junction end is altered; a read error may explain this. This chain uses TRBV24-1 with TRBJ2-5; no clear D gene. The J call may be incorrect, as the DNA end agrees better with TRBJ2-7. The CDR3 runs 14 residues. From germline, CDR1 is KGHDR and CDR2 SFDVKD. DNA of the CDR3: TGTGCCACCGAGAATTACCTGAGCTCCTGCGAGCAGTACTTC. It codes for CATENYLSSCEQYF.

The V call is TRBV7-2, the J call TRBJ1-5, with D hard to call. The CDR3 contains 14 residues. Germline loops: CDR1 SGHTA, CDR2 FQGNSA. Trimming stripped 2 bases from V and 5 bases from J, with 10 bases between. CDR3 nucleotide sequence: TGTGCCAGCAGCTTACCCGGACTTTATCAGCCCCAGCATTTT. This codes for CASSLPGLYQPQHF.